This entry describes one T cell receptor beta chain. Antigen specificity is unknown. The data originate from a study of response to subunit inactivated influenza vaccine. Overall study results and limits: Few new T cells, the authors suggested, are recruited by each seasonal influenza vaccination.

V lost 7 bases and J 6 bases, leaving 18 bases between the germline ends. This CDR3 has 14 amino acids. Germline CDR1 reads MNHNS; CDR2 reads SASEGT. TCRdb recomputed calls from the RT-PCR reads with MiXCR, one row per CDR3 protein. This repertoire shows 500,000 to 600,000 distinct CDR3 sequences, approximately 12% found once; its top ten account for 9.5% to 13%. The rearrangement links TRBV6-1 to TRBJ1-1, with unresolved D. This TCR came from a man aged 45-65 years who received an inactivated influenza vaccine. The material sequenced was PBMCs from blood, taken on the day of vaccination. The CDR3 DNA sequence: TGTGCCAGCACTCCCCATTTGGGAAGGGCTGAAGCTTTCTTT. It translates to CASTPHLGRAEAFF.